This T cell receptor beta chain appears in the sequencing data of a study of blood T cell repertoires in COVID-19. V shed 6 bases and J 9 bases; nucleotides not matched to a gene: 16. Germline-derived CDR1 and CDR2 are SNHLY and FYNNEI. The CDR3 runs to 15 residues. Clones were sequenced by immunoSEQ multiplex PCR, and TCRdb holds only the in-frame ones, with some missing. Found here are approximately 290,000 clones, under 85% of them singletons; the top ten hold about 1%. This rearrangement joins TRBV2 to TRBJ2-5; 7 bases align to TRBD2. What was sequenced was peripheral blood. This clonotype was obtained from a human donor with COVID-19, enrolled during active disease. The donor label of this sample is uncertain. In DNA form, the CDR3 reads TGTGCCAGCAGGGATAGACTAGCCGCCGGTGGGGCCCAGTACTTC. Translated, it gives CASRDRLAAGGAQYF.